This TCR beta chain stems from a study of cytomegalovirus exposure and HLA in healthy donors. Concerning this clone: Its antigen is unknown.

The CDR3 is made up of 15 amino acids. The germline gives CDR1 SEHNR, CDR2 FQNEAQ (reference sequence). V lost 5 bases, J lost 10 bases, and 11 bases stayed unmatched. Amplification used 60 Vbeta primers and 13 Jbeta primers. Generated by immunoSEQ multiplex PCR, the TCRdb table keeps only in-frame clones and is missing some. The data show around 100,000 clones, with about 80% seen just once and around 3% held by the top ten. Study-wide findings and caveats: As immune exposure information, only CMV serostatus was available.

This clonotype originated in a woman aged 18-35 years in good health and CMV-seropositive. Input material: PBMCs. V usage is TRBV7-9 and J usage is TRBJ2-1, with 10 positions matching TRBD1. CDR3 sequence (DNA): TGTGCCAGCAGCCCTCGACGGACAGGGGGAGAAGAGCAGTTCTTC. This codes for CASSPRRTGGEEQFF.